Detailed here is one T cell receptor (beta chain). These data originate in a study of blood T cell repertoires in COVID-19. Study-wide background: The United States, Italy and Spain provided the acute and convalescent COVID-19 samples. T cells, B-cell-depleted T cells, or PBMCs provided the cDNA or gDNA that served as material.

In the source study's methods: Using reference gene primer amplification, nucleated cell counts were estimated. The method was immunoSEQ multiplex PCR; TCRdb's version includes in-frame clones alone and lacks a portion of them. Clone size and V and J calls were adopted from that table, with D and trimming inferred from the DNA. Among hundreds of thousands of clones listed, about 90% were seen once. With V trimmed by 1 base and J by 4 bases, 4 bases remained unmatched. CDR3 size: 15 residues. CDR1 is MGHRA and CDR2 is YSYEKL in the germline V gene. The rearrangement links TRBV4-1 to TRBJ1-1; 9 bases map to TRBD1. Sequencing was carried out using peripheral blood. The receptor was isolated from a woman under 30 who had recovered from COVID-19. CDR3 sequence: CASSQAHRGLTEAFF. CDR3 nucleotides: TGCGCCAGCAGCCAAGCCCACAGGGGGCTCACTGAAGCTTTCTTT.